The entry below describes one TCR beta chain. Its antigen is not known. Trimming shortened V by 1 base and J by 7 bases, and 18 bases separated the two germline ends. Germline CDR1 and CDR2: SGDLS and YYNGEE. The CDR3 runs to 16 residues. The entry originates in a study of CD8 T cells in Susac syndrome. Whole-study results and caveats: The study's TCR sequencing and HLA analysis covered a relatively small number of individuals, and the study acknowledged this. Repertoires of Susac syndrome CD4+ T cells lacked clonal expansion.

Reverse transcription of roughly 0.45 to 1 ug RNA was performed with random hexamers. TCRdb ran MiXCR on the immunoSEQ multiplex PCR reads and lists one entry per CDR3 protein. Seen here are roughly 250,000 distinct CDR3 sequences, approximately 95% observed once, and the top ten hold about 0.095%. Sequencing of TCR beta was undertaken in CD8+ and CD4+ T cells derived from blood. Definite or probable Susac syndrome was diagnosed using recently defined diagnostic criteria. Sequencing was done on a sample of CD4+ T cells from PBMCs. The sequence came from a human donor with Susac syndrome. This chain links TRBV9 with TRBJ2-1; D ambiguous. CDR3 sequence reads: CASSVSPLDLGNEQFF. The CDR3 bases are TGTGCCAGCAGCGTAAGTCCGCTAGATCTGGGAAATGAGCAGTTCTTC.